The 22 T cell receptor beta chains presented below share a single source sample, sequenced in a study of TIL therapy for anti-PD-1-resistant metastatic lung cancer. This was the immunoSEQ v3 assay. The assay was immunoSEQ multiplex PCR, and TCRdb's table has in-frame clones only and misses some. The table includes 45,000 to 60,000 clones, less than 75% detected once. Specified time point: pre-treatment sample, taken before nivolumab and TIL therapy. Tumor tissue came from excised metastases, mostly pleural nodules or supraclavicular lymph nodes. The sample in question was tumor tissue, obtained at baseline. The origin of the receptors is a person aged 25 to 80 with non-small cell lung cancer.

This clone was seen only a few times. The chain uses TRBV5-1 and TRBJ1-1; TRBD1 matches 7 bases. The CDR3 covers 14 residues. V shed 6 bases and J 2 bases; nucleotides not matched to a gene: 7. Germline CDR1 and CDR2: SGHRS and YFSETQ. The CDR3: CASTTGDTNTEAFF. In nucleotides, the CDR3 is TGCGCCAGCACCACAGGGGACACCAACACTGAAGCTTTCTTT. Full variable domain (outside the CDR3, taken from reference TRBV5-1 and TRBJ1-1): KAGVTQTPRYLIKTRGQQVTLSCSPISGHRSVSWYQQTPGQGLQFLFEYFSETQRNKGNFPGRFSGRQFSNSRSEMNVSTLELGDSALYLCASTTGDTNTEAFFGQGTRLTVV.

This clone was seen more than once but under ten times. The chain carries TRBV7-2 and TRBJ2-3; D is unresolved. This CDR3 has 14 residues. The V end lost 5 bases, the J end lost 0 bases, and 9 bases lay between the germline ends. Per germline, CDR1 SGHTA and CDR2 FQGNSA. CDR3 sequence (DNA): TGTGCCAGCAGCACCCTCGACAGCACAGATACGCAGTATTTT. The encoded protein is CASSTLDSTDTQYF.

This sequence joins TRBV28 and TRBJ2-1; 16 positions agree with TRBD2. Germline V gives CDR1 MDHEN, CDR2 SYDVKM. Trimming removed 9 bases from V and 6 bases from J; junction bases left unmatched: 11. The CDR3 runs 17 residues. The CDR3 spells CASFGTSGGAFFNEQFF. The CDR3 region has the DNA TGTGCCAGTTTTGGGACTAGCGGGGGGGCTTTCTTCAATGAGCAGTTCTTC.

The chain employs TRBV9 and TRBJ1-2; weak D call: TRBD1 (5 bases). The CDR3 covers 14 residues. The V end was cut by 4 bases, the J end by 5 bases, with 15 bases between. Germline V gives CDR1 SGDLS, CDR2 YYNGEE. In nucleotides, the CDR3 is TGTGCCAGCAGCCCCCCGGGGCGGCGGTATGGCTACACCTTC. Translating gives CASSPPGRRYGYTF.

CDR3 DNA: TGTGCCAGTACACCTGGCAGCCGCTCTGGAAACACCATATATTTT. This sequence encodes CASTPGSRSGNTIYF. V and J are TRBV6-5 and TRBJ1-3, with D uncertain. Trimming left V 9 bases short and J 0 bases short, with 15 bases between. CDR1 and CDR2 from the germline V gene are MNHEY and SVGAGI. The CDR3 is 15 amino acids.

This chain links TRBV2 with TRBJ1-5; a weak D match, TRBD1 (6 bases). This CDR3 is 14 amino acids long. The germline V and J ends were trimmed by 6 bases and 0 bases, with 9 bases remaining between them. Looked up from germline, CDR1 is SNHLY and CDR2 is FYNNEI. The CDR3 spells CASRQGNSNQPQHF. CDR3 sequence (DNA): TGTGCCAGCAGACAGGGAAATAGCAATCAGCCCCAGCATTTT.

This clone was seen only a few times. The J gene is TRBJ1-2, the V gene TRBV7-9; D perhaps matches TRBD1 (5 bases). Germline lookup yields CDR1 SEHNR and CDR2 FQNEAQ (reference sequence). This CDR3 has 16 residues. V was shortened by 5 bases and J by 5 bases, with 21 bases between the two germline ends. Written as DNA, the CDR3 is TGTGCCAGCAGCCCAGCCTCCGGGACTTTACTTTATGGCTACACCTTC. Translation gives CASSPASGTLLYGYTF.

V usage is TRBV5-1 and J usage is TRBJ1-1; D gene uncertain. The CDR3 extends over 13 amino acids. V lost 0 bases to trimming and J lost 0 bases, with 3 bases between them. The V gene's germline CDR1 is SGHRS and CDR2 YFSETQ. CDR3 in DNA: TGCGCCAGCAGCTTGGAATTGAACACTGAAGCTTTCTTT. This translates into CASSLELNTEAFF.

As for this clone: A read error may account for a junction end that differs from germline. The chain carries TRBV28 and TRBJ1-5, with D possibly being TRBD1 (5 bases). CDR3 length equals 16 residues. Germline V gene lookup returns CDR1 MDHEN and CDR2 SYDVKM. The CDR3 here is CASRLSGPGSNQPQHF. The CDR3 DNA reads as TGTGCCAGCAGATTATCGGGGCCTGGGAGCAATCAGCCCCAGCATTTT.

The V gene is TRBV4-1, the J gene TRBJ2-3; the match to TRBD2 covers 8 bases. With V trimmed by 5 bases and J by 3 bases, 7 bases remained unmatched. The CDR3 covers 15 residues. CDR1 and CDR2 from the germline V gene are MGHRA and YSYEKL. The chain's CDR3 is CASSYGGAGTDTQYF. The CDR3 DNA sequence: TGCGCCAGCAGCTACGGGGGGGCGGGGACAGATACGCAGTATTTT.

J is TRBJ2-1 and V is TRBV10-1; D is perhaps TRBD2 (6 bases). The germline CDR1 and CDR2 sequences are WNHNN and SYGVQD (reference sequence). There are 17 residues in the CDR3. Trimming stripped 2 bases from V and 0 bases from J, with 14 bases between. CDR3 sequence: CASSELPAGSSYNEQFF. CDR3 in DNA: TGCGCCAGCAGTGAGCTCCCGGCGGGGTCCTCCTACAATGAGCAGTTCTTC.

The V and J genes are TRBV6-4 and TRBJ2-3; no firm D call. This CDR3 spans 14 amino acids. Per germline, CDR1 MRHNA and CDR2 SNTAGT. The ends were cut back, 5 bases at V and 0 bases at J, with 9 bases in the middle. CDR3 bases: TGTGCCAGCAGTTTGGACGGGAGCACAGATACGCAGTATTTT. This encodes CASSLDGSTDTQYF.

This sequence joins TRBV15 and TRBJ1-2; 7 positions match TRBD1. CDR3 size: 14 residues. The junction had 3 bases not matched to a gene; V was cut back by 2 bases and J by 3 bases. Germline values: CDR1 LNHNV, CDR2 YYDKDF (reference sequence). CDR3 residues: CATSRQGVDYGYTF. The DNA for the CDR3 is TGTGCCACCAGCAGACAGGGGGTCGACTATGGCTACACCTTC.

CDR3 DNA sequence: TGTGCCAGCAGCTTGCAGGGGGGAAGCAATCAGCCCCAGCATTTT. Translation gives CASSLQGGSNQPQHF. The chain combines TRBV7-2 with TRBJ1-5; the match to TRBD1 covers 7 bases. The CDR3 extends over 15 amino acids. J lost 1 base, V lost 3 bases, and 3 bases had no gene match. In germline, CDR1 is SGHTA, CDR2 FQGNSA.

The gene calls are TRBV7-3 and TRBJ1-5; D gene ambiguous. Germline loops: CDR1 SGHTA, CDR2 FQGTGA. The CDR3 is 13 residues long. V was cut by 0 bases and J by 8 bases, with 8 bases left in between. The CDR3 spells CASSLTGAEPQHF. CDR3 DNA: TGTGCCAGCAGCTTAACGGGAGCGGAGCCCCAGCATTTT.

V is TRBV28 and J is TRBJ2-2, with D possibly being TRBD2 (6 bases). Trimming removed 8 bases at V and 2 bases at J, with 18 bases between. CDR1 is MDHEN, CDR2 SYDVKM, per germline. This CDR3 spans 16 amino acids. CDR3 sequence reads: CASRAGGQGNTGELFF. The CDR3 bases are TGTGCCAGCCGGGCCGGAGGGCAGGGCAACACCGGGGAGCTGTTTTTT.

The chain is built from TRBV10-1 and TRBJ1-5, with 7 nucleotides matching TRBD1. The CDR3 contains 13 residues. Trimming removed 8 bases from V and 7 bases from J; junction bases left unmatched: 8. Germline V lookup: CDR1 WNHNN, CDR2 SYGVQD (reference sequence). CDR3 nucleotide sequence: TGCGCCAGCCTTCAGGGGGTAGGGCAGCCCCAGCATTTT. Translating it yields CASLQGVGQPQHF.

The chain couples TRBV5-6 to TRBJ1-1; maybe TRBD1 (5 bases). Germline V gene lookup returns CDR1 SGHDT and CDR2 YYEEEE. V was shortened by 4 bases and J by 5 bases, with 15 bases between the two germline ends. The CDR3 runs to 14 residues. The CDR3 is CASSPGAGNTEAFF. The CDR3 nucleotides are TGTGCCAGCAGCCCGGGCGCAGGGAATACTGAAGCTTTCTTT.

This chain links TRBV15 with TRBJ1-1, with a tentative D call TRBD1 (6 bases). The germline V gene encodes CDR1 LNHNV and CDR2 YYDKDF (reference sequence). With 9 bases removed from V and 3 bases from J, the gap between germline ends came to 14 bases. The CDR3 is 13 residues long. CDR3 bases: TGTGCCACTAGGGTAGGGGGAGACACTGAAGCTTTCTTT. Translation gives CATRVGGDTEAFF.

The chain links TRBV5-1 to TRBJ1-1; the D is unclear. Germline loops: CDR1 SGHRS, CDR2 YFSETQ. The ends were cut back, 2 bases at V and 5 bases at J, with 13 bases in the middle. The CDR3 has 14 amino acids. The CDR3 nucleotides read TGCGCCAGCAGCTTAAGCGGCGGAAGGACTGAAGCTTTCTTT. The encoded protein is CASSLSGGRTEAFF.

The chain recombines TRBV5-1 with TRBJ2-7; TRBD2 agrees at 8 bases. The CDR3 is 13 residues long. The J segment lost 4 bases and the V segment lost 0 bases, leaving 0 bases of the junction unmatched. Germline V gene sequence: CDR1 SGHRS, CDR2 YFSETQ. This CDR3 reads CASSLVAGYEQYF. Here the CDR3 DNA reads TGCGCCAGCAGCTTGGTAGCGGGATACGAGCAGTACTTC.

V and J are TRBV19 and TRBJ1-2; 7 positions agree with TRBD1. Germline V CDR1 and CDR2: LNHDA, SQIVND (reference sequence). Trimming at V came to 3 bases and at J to 8 bases, leaving 0 bases not matched to a gene. CDR3 length: 11 residues. CDR3 residues: CASSMGQGYTF. CDR3 in DNA: TGTGCCAGTAGTATGGGACAGGGCTACACCTTC.